The 27 T cell receptor beta chains below come from one sample, sequenced in a study of blood T cell repertoires in COVID-19. Clones were sequenced by immunoSEQ multiplex PCR, and TCRdb holds only the in-frame ones, with some missing. The table lists roughly 140,000 clones, more than 75% of them singletons. The source material was peripheral blood. These receptors were obtained from a woman older than 75 with acute or convalescent COVID-19.

V usage is TRBV9 and J usage is TRBJ2-2; possibly TRBD2 for D (6 bases). Germline CDR1 SGDLS, CDR2 YYNGEE. V lost 3 bases to trimming and J lost 6 bases, with 15 bases between them. The CDR3 runs to 15 residues. The CDR3 region has the DNA TGTGCCAGCAGCGGGGGAATGCGGGGCCCCGGGGAGCTGTTTTTT. As protein: CASSGGMRGPGELFF.

A single count supports this clone. This rearrangement joins TRBV10-3 to TRBJ2-5; TRBD1 agrees at 7 bases. CDR3 length: 13 amino acids. CDR1 is ENHRY, CDR2 SYGVKD, per germline. The junction had 2 bases not matched to a gene; V was cut back by 3 bases and J by 4 bases. The CDR3 nucleotides read TGTGCCATCAGTGAACCAGGGGGAGAGACCCAGTACTTC. It translates to CAISEPGGETQYF.

This clone was seen a few times. This chain joins TRBV12-5 and TRBJ1-1; D is uncertain. V was clipped by 5 bases and J by 7 bases, with 14 bases between them. This CDR3 has 13 residues. In germline, CDR1 is LGHNT, CDR2 FRNRAP. This chain's CDR3 is CASGLGDGFEAFF. In nucleotides, the CDR3 is TGTGCTAGTGGTCTGGGTGATGGCTTTGAAGCTTTCTTT.

The chain carries TRBV7-7 and TRBJ2-1, with TRBD1 matching over 9 bases. Germline CDR1 is SSHAT and CDR2 is FNYEAQ (reference sequence). V was pared by 3 bases and J by 5 bases, with 5 bases of the junction left unmatched. The CDR3 consists of 15 residues. CDR3 sequence (DNA): TGTGCCAGCAGCTTTGGGACAGGGATAAACAATGAGCAGTTCTTC. This encodes CASSFGTGINNEQFF. The full variable domain, in which reference TRBV7-7 and TRBJ2-1 provide the parts outside the CDR3, is GAGVSQSPRYKVTKRGQDVTLRCDPISSHATLYWYQQALGQGPEFLTYFNYEAQPDKSGLPSDRFSAERPEGSISTLTIQRTEQRDSAMYRCASSFGTGINNEQFFGPGTRLTVL.

The rearrangement links TRBV24-1 to TRBJ1-4; 9 bases map to TRBD1. The germline V gene encodes CDR1 KGHDR and CDR2 SFDVKD. CDR3 length: 15 amino acids. The trim removed 4 bases at V and 8 bases at J, leaving 7 bases unmatched. The CDR3 spells CATSEAGQGKEKLFF. As DNA, the CDR3 is TGTGCCACCAGTGAGGCGGGACAGGGCAAGGAAAAACTGTTTTTT.

V gene TRBV6-5 combines with J gene TRBJ1-1; TRBD1 aligns across 7 bases. The junction had 4 bases not matched to a gene; V was cut back by 2 bases and J by 4 bases. Germline CDR1 MNHEY, CDR2 SVGAGI. This CDR3 is built from 14 residues. The CDR3 spells CASSYRQGSTEAFF. The CDR3 bases are TGTGCCAGCAGTTACAGACAGGGCAGCACTGAAGCTTTCTTT.

The gene calls are TRBV30 and TRBJ2-7; a weak D match, TRBD2 (6 bases). CDR1 and CDR2 (germline): GTSNPN, SVGIG (reference sequence). V dropped 2 bases and J dropped 4 bases, with 18 bases sitting between them. This CDR3 has 15 amino acids. The CDR3 here is CAWSIPRDGRYEQYF. The CDR3, as DNA: TGTGCCTGGAGTATCCCTCGGGACGGGAGATACGAGCAGTACTTC.

A single count supports this clone. This chain links TRBV11-2 with TRBJ2-7, with 11 bases aligning to TRBD2. Trimming at V came to 6 bases and at J to 6 bases, leaving 7 bases not matched to a gene. Germline CDR1 and CDR2: SGHAT and FQNNGV. This CDR3 spans 14 amino acids. In nucleotides, the CDR3 is TGTGCCAGCAGACACCTAGCGGGGGGCCGCGAGCAGTACTTC. It translates to CASRHLAGGREQYF.

The V and J genes are TRBV4-1 and TRBJ1-2, with D tentatively TRBD1 (5 bases). Looked up from germline, CDR1 is MGHRA and CDR2 is YSYEKL. V was cut by 4 bases and J by 3 bases, with 15 bases left in between. The CDR3 has 15 amino acids. The CDR3 DNA sequence: TGCGCCAGCAGCCCAACCTATCAGGGTGACTATGGCTACACCTTC. This encodes CASSPTYQGDYGYTF.

The V gene is TRBV24-1, the J gene TRBJ1-1, with a tentative D call TRBD1 (6 bases). This CDR3 has 15 residues. Germline CDR1 KGHDR, CDR2 SFDVKD. Trimming removed 4 bases at V and 7 bases at J, with 18 bases between. The CDR3 reads CATSESQTGSDEAFF. The CDR3 region has the DNA TGTGCCACCAGTGAGTCCCAAACAGGGTCCGATGAAGCTTTCTTT.

V is TRBV4-1 and J is TRBJ1-3, with 9 bases that match TRBD1. Germline V CDR1 and CDR2: MGHRA, YSYEKL. V shed 1 base, J shed 0 bases, and the junction held 13 bases outside the gene matches. This CDR3 comprises 20 residues. The CDR3 nucleotides read TGCGCCAGCAGCCAAGCTGTGCGACAGGGGGTTCGATACTCTGGAAACACCATATATTTT. Encoded protein: CASSQAVRQGVRYSGNTIYF.

The V gene is TRBV9, the J gene TRBJ2-1; D not certain. The CDR3 has 15 residues. Per the germline V gene, CDR1 is SGDLS and CDR2 is YYNGEE. V lost 1 base to trimming and J lost 6 bases, with 14 bases between them. The CDR3 spells CASSVQFPPSNEQFF. The CDR3 DNA reads TGTGCCAGCAGCGTACAGTTCCCGCCTTCCAATGAGCAGTTCTTC. Complete variable domain (other parts from reference TRBV9 and TRBJ2-1): DSGVTQTPKHLITATGQRVTLRCSPRSGDLSVYWYQQSLDQGLQFLIQYYNGEERAKGNILERFSAQQFPDLHSELNLSSLELGDSALYFCASSVQFPPSNEQFFGPGTRLTVL.

V and J are TRBV30 and TRBJ1-2, with D possibly TRBD1 on 5 matching bases. With 3 bases removed from V and 4 bases from J, the gap between germline ends came to 12 bases. This CDR3 is 13 amino acids long. Germline-derived CDR1 and CDR2 are GTSNPN and SVGIG (reference sequence). This CDR3 reads CAWSGGSGYGYTF. DNA for the CDR3: TGTGCCTGGAGCGGGGGGTCTGGCTATGGCTACACCTTC.

The chain has TRBV18 and TRBJ2-2; weak D call: TRBD1 (6 bases). CDR1 KGHSH and CDR2 LQKENI come from the germline V gene. Trimming took off 3 bases at V and 3 bases at J, with 14 bases between the two ends. This CDR3 contains 16 residues. CDR3 region: CASSPLGKGDTGELFF. The CDR3 bases are TGTGCCAGCTCACCGCTCGGCAAGGGGGACACCGGGGAGCTGTTTTTT.

This chain uses TRBV19 with TRBJ2-5, with TRBD2 identical over 13 bases. After removal of 5 bases from V and 4 bases from J, the junction contained 4 bases not matched to a gene. CDR1 and CDR2 from the germline V gene are LNHDA and SQIVND (reference sequence). This CDR3 is built from 15 residues. The CDR3 bases are TGTGCCAGTAGTGATCGACTAGCGGGGGGAGAGACCCAGTACTTC. It codes for CASSDRLAGGETQYF.

The chain recombines TRBV11-2 with TRBJ2-7; 8 positions agree with TRBD1. Per germline, CDR1 SGHAT and CDR2 FQNNGV. J lost 4 bases, V lost 5 bases, and 13 bases had no gene match. The CDR3 extends over 16 amino acids. CDR3 DNA: TGTGCCAGCAGCCCAGGTGGACAGGGAGAACTTTACGAGCAGTACTTC. Its translation is CASSPGGQGELYEQYF.

J is TRBJ2-1 and V is TRBV7-7, with a tentative D call TRBD2 (6 bases). The CDR3 loop spans 17 amino acids. Per germline, CDR1 SSHAT and CDR2 FNYEAQ (reference sequence). Trimming took off 4 bases at V and 0 bases at J, with 16 bases between the two ends. The CDR3 is CASSYTLALSSYNEQFF. In nucleotides, the CDR3 is TGTGCCAGCAGCTATACTCTAGCGCTGTCCTCCTACAATGAGCAGTTCTTC.

DNA of the CDR3: TGCAGCGTTGTATTCTCTGGAAACACCATATATTTT. Translation gives CSVVFSGNTIYF. The genes are TRBV29-1 and TRBJ1-3; no reliable D call. V dropped 4 bases and J dropped 0 bases, with 4 bases sitting between them. CDR1 and CDR2 (germline): SQVTM, ANQGSEA. The CDR3 extends over 12 amino acids.

The gene calls are TRBV18 and TRBJ1-4; TRBD1 agrees at 9 bases. V was pared by 6 bases and J by 3 bases, with 8 bases of the junction left unmatched. This CDR3 spans 16 amino acids. Germline assignment: CDR1 KGHSH and CDR2 LQKENI. The CDR3 DNA sequence: TGTGCCAGCTCCCCGGGACAGGGAATGGCTAATGAAAAACTGTTTTTT. This codes for CASSPGQGMANEKLFF.

This sequence joins TRBV29-1 and TRBJ2-3, with D tentatively TRBD2 (5 bases). Germline lookup yields CDR1 SQVTM and CDR2 ANQGSEA. This CDR3 comprises 15 residues. Trimming took off 4 bases at V and 6 bases at J, with 20 bases between the two ends. The CDR3 DNA is TGCAGCGTTGCGGCGGGCCTAGCAAACTGGGATACGCAGTATTTT. Encoded protein: CSVAAGLANWDTQYF.

The CDR3 DNA sequence: TGCGCCAGCAGCTACGACAGTTACACTGAAGCTTTCTTT. This encodes CASSYDSYTEAFF. This sequence joins TRBV5-1 and TRBJ1-1; D perhaps matches TRBD1 (5 bases). This CDR3 is 13 amino acids long. Germline CDR1 SGHRS, CDR2 YFSETQ. V lost 3 bases to trimming and J lost 3 bases, with 9 bases between them.

The table lists this clone with a few counts. The chain recombines TRBV7-2 with TRBJ2-1; D gene ambiguous. Germline lookup yields CDR1 SGHTA and CDR2 FQGNSA. Trimming cost V 1 base and J 5 bases, with 9 bases left between them. This CDR3 has 14 residues. The CDR3 reads CASSLGSVDNEQFF. As DNA, the CDR3 is TGTGCCAGCAGCTTAGGTTCAGTGGACAATGAGCAGTTCTTC.

This clone occurred a few times. V usage is TRBV6-6 and J usage is TRBJ1-3; no firm D call. The germline V gene has CDR1 MNHNY and CDR2 SVGAGI (reference sequence). Trimming removed 4 bases from V and 0 bases from J, with 10 bases in between. CDR3 size: 15 residues. The DNA of the CDR3 is TGTGCCAGCAGTTCCCAGGTCCGCTCTGGAAACACCATATATTTT. It is translated as CASSSQVRSGNTIYF.

The chain employs TRBV11-2 and TRBJ1-6, with TRBD1 matching 9 bases. Germline V lookup: CDR1 SGHAT, CDR2 FQNNGV. The CDR3 loop spans 14 amino acids. J gave up 7 bases and V 5 bases, and 3 bases lay outside the gene matches. CDR3 in amino acids: CASSRGTGNSPLHF. The CDR3 nucleotides read TGTGCCAGCAGCCGAGGGACAGGGAATTCACCCCTCCACTTT.

The V call is TRBV6-5, the J call TRBJ1-5, with 8 bases that match TRBD1. The germline V gene has CDR1 MNHEY and CDR2 SVGAGI. J was trimmed by 6 bases and V by 7 bases; bases with no gene match: 11. The CDR3 is 15 residues long. CDR3 nucleotide sequence: TGTGCCAGCAAACCCGACAGGGGAGTCAGTCAGCCCCAGCATTTT. This translates into CASKPDRGVSQPQHF.

The chain couples TRBV5-1 to TRBJ2-5; 9 bases align to TRBD1. The CDR3 is 13 residues long. V lost 7 bases to trimming and J lost 1 base; unmatched junction nucleotides: 2. The germline V gene has CDR1 SGHRS and CDR2 YFSETQ. CDR3 amino acids: CASGTGPQETQYF. CDR3 nucleotide sequence: TGCGCCAGCGGGACAGGGCCCCAAGAGACCCAGTACTTC.

The V and J genes are TRBV7-2 and TRBJ1-1, with D possibly TRBD1 on 5 matching bases. Germline CDR1 reads SGHTA; CDR2 reads FQGNSA. There are 15 residues in the CDR3. V was cut by 1 base and J by 3 bases, with 12 bases left in between. The CDR3 DNA follows: TGTGCCAGCAGCTTAGGGGCTAGGGGTTACACTGAAGCTTTCTTT. Residues: CASSLGARGYTEAFF.